The sample holds a few counts of the clone carrying this T cell receptor beta chain. Its antigen is unidentified. TCRdb re-analysed the RACE reads in MiXCR, keeping a single row per CDR3 protein. The sample records 120,000 to 150,000 distinct CDR3 sequences, roughly 10% being singletons. Time point indicated: patch test 2, 6 weeks after DPC sensitization. Treatment denoted: therapeutic diphenylcyclopropenone sensitization with weekly scalp DPC. This entry belongs to a study of human T cells and chemical hapten exposure. Overall study results and limits: Counts of expanded TCRs at PT1 were positively correlated with patch test score. Relative to controls, expanded TCRs formed significantly more large CDR3 similarity clusters. With DPC sensitization, TCRs exceeding 1 in 1000 frequency showed no change.

Germline V CDR1 and CDR2: MNHEY, SVGEGT. V lost 4 bases and J lost 4; bases outside the gene matches: 4. This CDR3 has 14 residues. This TCR was recovered from a woman aged 45 to 65 with alopecia areata. Some clones in this sample may be carry-over from other donors' samples. V usage is TRBV6-2 or TRBV6-3 and J usage is TRBJ2-5; TRBD1 matches at 9 bases. This specimen was whole blood, taken in connection with sensitization to the hapten diphenylcyclopropenone (DPC). Here the CDR3 reads CASSSSTGGETQYF. Written as DNA, the CDR3 is TGTGCCAGCAGTTCCTCGACAGGGGGAGAGACCCAGTACTTC.